This is a list of T cell receptor beta chains from one sample in a study of T cell responses to AZD1222 COVID-19 vaccine. The protocol was immunoSEQ multiplex PCR, while the TCRdb copy is restricted to in-frame clones and leaves out a portion. The table shows roughly 250,000 clones, with 93% occurring only once. Sequencing was performed on peripheral blood, taken on day 0 of AZD1222 vaccination. These receptors were taken from an adult in good health. CDR3s leave out the opening cysteine and the closing phenylalanine or tryptophan. Fields, in order: V gene, CDR3 protein.

TRBV7-3	ASSFSSYNEQF
TRBV19	ATRGEANTEAF
TRBV7-3	ASSSTSSTDTQY
TRBV20-1	SPTQSTEAF
TRBV2	ATRGFSGNTIY
TRBV11-2	ASSLSEQF
TRBV4-1	ASSPWAGGPNNEQF
TRBV28	ASRDSRSISNQPQH
TRBV10-1	ASRARTGRNQPQH
TRBV28	ASSRQGQSYEQY
TRBV19	ASSIQGPGELF
TRBV19	ASNLGGDTDTQY
TRBV7-8	ASRSEYRMMYEQY
TRBV10-3	AISGQGGGYT
TRBV25-1	ATRKGNTEAF
TRBV4-2	ASSQVAGGTYNSPLH
TRBV19	ASSPRGLEQY
TRBV6-5	AIEPRGTDTQY
TRBV2	ASNGLGTTDTQY
TRBV18	ASSPPLTGLYGYT
TRBV6-5	ASGQGSEVYEQY
TRBV28	ASSSTSGGASYNEQF
TRBV7-8	ASSSQGTGELF
TRBV4-2	ASSHKNRGRTEAF
TRBV20-1	SAWQNNEQF
TRBV4-1	ASSQDRTEAF
TRBV5-1	ASSLAWEAGETQY
TRBV15	ATSRDGTSGRYEQY
TRBV28	ASFTGGQLNEQY
TRBV3-1/TRBV3-2	ASSQVESGYT
TRBV28	ASSFDPEDTDTQY
TRBV10-3	AIAGATYEQY
TRBV5-1	ASSDLAGGPTDTQY
TRBV5-6	ASTSGGYLNYGYT
TRBV11-3	ASSLGGTAFSITDTQY
TRBV7-8	ASSFTSGRAQETQY
TRBV7-3	ASSMRQGAEAF
TRBV18	ASSPPRGYSTEAF
TRBV11-2	ASSLGVGEQY
TRBV9	ASSVGPPKNTEAF
TRBV2	ASSEAGGTYGYT
TRBV18	ASSGQSNQPQH
TRBV2	ASSLGATNEKLF
TRBV4-2	ASSQDDGGGGTNEKLF
TRBV11-3	ASSWGQGNIQY
TRBV29-1	SVEENIQY
TRBV19	ASSRGFSYEQY
TRBV5-1	ASSLGWGQSNQPQH
TRBV5-1	ASSPWPGTQSTDTQY
TRBV14	ASSQDGSGRARGYT
TRBV7-9	ASSPGLAGAYEQY
TRBV28	ASSLLTGSHGYT
TRBV7-9	ATAQGPSGNTIY
TRBV5-8	ASRYGTGGNQPQH
TRBV3-1/TRBV3-2	ASSQSPRAEAF
TRBV25-1	ASTPWGGEEQY